Sequencing of this T cell receptor beta chain was carried out in a study of blood T cells in healthy people across ages. Study in general: About one barcoded TCR beta cDNA was captured per two T cells.

At least ten counts were recorded for this clonotype. A second about 6 to 12 cycle PCR used barcoded and J-beta primers. One entry per CDR3 protein results from TCRdb running MiXCR on the 5' RACE reads. The table includes about 1.7 million distinct CDR3 sequences, roughly 27% detected once. Peripheral blood was drawn, about 9.7 milliliters per donor. Germline V gene sequence: CDR1 LGHDT, CDR2 YNNKEL (reference sequence). The CDR3 sequence is 14 residues long. V shed 4 bases, J shed 5 bases, and the junction held 7 bases outside the gene matches. V usage is TRBV3-1 and J usage is TRBJ2-5, with 7 nucleotides matching TRBD2. Material for sequencing was blood. The sequence was collected from a woman aged 25 to 39 in good health. For the CDR3, the DNA is TGTGCCAGCAGCCCCGCCCAGGGAGGGGAGACCCAGTACTTC. Protein: CASSPAQGGETQYF.